The clone carrying this T cell receptor beta chain showed up just a few times. In TCRdb, the reads were re-called with MiXCR into one record per CDR3 protein. The sample contains 80,000 to 100,000 distinct CDR3 sequences, 30% to 35% of which appear only once. This entry is derived from a study of type 1 regulatory T cells. Across the study: T-allo10 is an in vitro-generated, Tr1-enriched CD4 T cell product specific for alloantigen.

The TCR comes from a human donor in good health. Source material: CD4+ T cells, either the whole sample or a sorted fraction (not recorded which).

The CDR3 DNA reads TGTGCCAGCAGCCCGGAGGGACTAGCGCCAAGCTCCTACGAGCAGTACTTC. Encoded protein: CASSPEGLAPSSYEQYF. J is TRBJ2-7 and V is TRBV4-2; the match to TRBD2 covers 10 bases. The CDR3 is 17 residues long. CDR1 is LGHNA, CDR2 YNFKEQ, per germline. V was clipped by 4 bases and J by 0 bases; unmatched bases: 9.